This TCR beta chain originates from a study of shared clonotypes between healthy human individuals. Background on the study: There were three CD4 naive, three CD4 memory, two CD8 naive and one CD8 memory plates per donor.

This table comes from immunoSEQ multiplex PCR, and its TCRdb copy is limited to in-frame clones, with some not included. Found here are 2 million to 3 million clones, under 95% of them singletons; the top ten hold roughly 0.39%. Per the germline V gene, CDR1 is WNHNN and CDR2 is SYGVQD (reference sequence). V lost 8 bases, J lost 6 bases, and 0 bases stayed unmatched. The CDR3 has 12 residues. Material for sequencing was naive CD4+ T cells from PBMCs. The subset is: CD45RA+ positively selected. The clonotype comes from a man between 18 and 35 years old in good health. Some clones in this sample may be carry-over from other donors' samples. The chain links TRBV10-1 to TRBJ2-7; TRBD2 matches at 14 bases. The CDR3 sequence: CASGLAGGEQYF. For the CDR3, the DNA is TGCGCCAGCGGACTAGCGGGAGGCGAGCAGTACTTC.